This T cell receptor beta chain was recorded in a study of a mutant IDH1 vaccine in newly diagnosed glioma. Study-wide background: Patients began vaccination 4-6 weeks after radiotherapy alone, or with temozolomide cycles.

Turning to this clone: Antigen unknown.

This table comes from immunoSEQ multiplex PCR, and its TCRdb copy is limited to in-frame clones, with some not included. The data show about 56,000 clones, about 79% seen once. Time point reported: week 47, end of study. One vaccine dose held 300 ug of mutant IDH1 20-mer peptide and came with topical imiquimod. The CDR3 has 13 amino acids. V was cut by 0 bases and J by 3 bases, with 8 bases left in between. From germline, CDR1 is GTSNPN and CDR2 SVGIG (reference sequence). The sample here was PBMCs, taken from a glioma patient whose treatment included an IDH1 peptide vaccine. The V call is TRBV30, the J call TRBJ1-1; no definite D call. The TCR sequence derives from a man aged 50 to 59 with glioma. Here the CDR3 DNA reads TGTGCCTGGAGTGTTGTTCTTGACACTGAAGCTTTCTTT. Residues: CAWSVVLDTEAFF.